These 31 T cell receptor beta chains originate from one sample sequenced in a study of cytomegalovirus exposure and HLA in healthy donors. The data were produced by immunoSEQ multiplex PCR, yet TCRdb's version contains in-frame clones alone and is incomplete. The repertoire holds tens of thousands of clones, with 94% as singletons. The sequenced material came from PBMCs. These receptors were collected from a woman between 18 and 29 years old in good health and CMV-seronegative.

The V and J genes are TRBV7-8 and TRBJ1-2; TRBD1 might be the D (5 bases). V dropped 1 base and J dropped 6 bases, with 9 bases sitting between them. CDR1 is SGHVS and CDR2 is FQNEAQ in the germline V gene. The CDR3 consists of 13 residues. CDR3 region: CASSLGGGNGYTF. CDR3 nucleotide sequence: TGTGCCAGCAGCTTAGGTGGGGGGAATGGCTACACCTTC.

The rearrangement links TRBV2 to TRBJ2-7, with 7 bases that match TRBD1. CDR1 is SNHLY and CDR2 is FYNNEI in the germline V gene. Germline trimming cut 4 bases from V and 2 bases from J; bases unmatched to any gene: 5. This CDR3 has 14 amino acids. Here the CDR3 DNA reads TGTGCCAGCAGTGGACAGGGCGCCACCTACGAGCAGTACTTC. Residues: CASSGQGATYEQYF.

The chain uses TRBV15 and TRBJ2-3; D call uncertain. Per the germline V gene, CDR1 is LNHNV and CDR2 is YYDKDF (reference sequence). V lost 2 bases, J lost 0 bases, and 12 bases lay in between. The CDR3 sequence is 16 residues long. Written as DNA, the CDR3 is TGTGCCACCAGCAGAACCAGATTAGCCAGCACAGATACGCAGTATTTT. Translation gives CATSRTRLASTDTQYF.

The rearrangement links TRBV19 to TRBJ2-3, with D tentatively TRBD2 (6 bases). Germline V gives CDR1 LNHDA, CDR2 SQIVND (reference sequence). The CDR3 extends over 13 amino acids. V lost 3 bases, J lost 5 bases, and 9 bases lay in between. The chain's CDR3 is CASSMGRGDTQYF. In DNA form, the CDR3 reads TGTGCCAGTAGTATGGGGCGGGGAGATACGCAGTATTTT.

The rearrangement links TRBV9 to TRBJ1-6; 7 bases are shared with TRBD1. CDR3 length equals 15 residues. The junction had 2 bases not matched to a gene; V was cut back by 1 base and J by 4 bases. CDR1 and CDR2 (germline): SGDLS, YYNGEE. CDR3 nucleotide sequence: TGTGCCAGCAGCGTACAGGGACAGTATAATTCACCCCTCCACTTT. Encoded protein: CASSVQGQYNSPLHF.

This chain joins TRBV29-1 and TRBJ1-5; 9 bases line up with TRBD1. Germline loops: CDR1 SQVTM, CDR2 ANQGSEA. Trimming cost V 4 bases and J 4 bases; bases outside gene matches: 5. CDR3 length: 14 residues. The CDR3 bases are TGCAGCGTTGGTATGGGGACAGGGAATCAGCCCCAGCATTTT. Translation: CSVGMGTGNQPQHF.

This chain uses TRBV19 with TRBJ2-5, with 8 bases that match TRBD1. The CDR3 has 14 amino acids. CDR1 is LNHDA and CDR2 is SQIVND in the germline V gene (reference sequence). Trimming took 4 bases from V and 5 from J; bases not matched to a gene: 6. CDR3 loop: CASSTSGGYETQYF. CDR3 nucleotide sequence: TGTGCCAGTAGTACCTCAGGGGGCTATGAGACCCAGTACTTC. The full variable domain, completed using reference TRBV19 and TRBJ2-5, is DGGITQSPKYLFRKEGQNVTLSCEQNLNHDAMYWYRQDPGQGLRLIYYSQIVNDFQKGDIAEGYSVSREKKESFPLTVTSAQKNPTAFYLCASSTSGGYETQYFGPGTRLLVL.

This clone has just one count. The J gene is TRBJ2-1, the V gene TRBV5-6; the D gene is possibly TRBD1 (5 bases). Germline CDR1 and CDR2: SGHDT and YYEEEE. The CDR3 is 15 amino acids. V was shortened by 4 bases and J by 0 bases, with 11 bases between the two germline ends. The CDR3 DNA sequence: TGTGCCAGCAGCCTCGACAGCTTCTCCTACAATGAGCAGTTCTTC. This translates into CASSLDSFSYNEQFF.

The V and J genes are TRBV29-1 and TRBJ2-2; no clear D gene. The CDR3 has 14 amino acids. The germline V and J ends were trimmed by 4 bases and 3 bases, with 12 bases remaining between them. Germline loops: CDR1 SQVTM, CDR2 ANQGSEA. For the CDR3, the DNA is TGCAGCGTTGCCTGGAGTTTGGACACCGGGGAGCTGTTTTTT. Protein sequence: CSVAWSLDTGELFF.

The rearrangement links TRBV4-2 to TRBJ1-4; D might be TRBD1 (5 bases). V was cut by 1 base and J by 1 base, with 10 bases left in between. This CDR3 comprises 16 residues. CDR1 LGHNA and CDR2 YNFKEQ come from the germline V gene. The CDR3 sequence is CASSQGTTQTNEKLFF. CDR3 DNA sequence: TGTGCCAGCAGCCAAGGGACAACGCAAACTAATGAAAAACTGTTTTTT.

This sequence joins TRBV5-1 and TRBJ2-5; TRBD2 matches 8 bases. CDR3 size: 13 residues. V shed 5 bases, J shed 3 bases, and the junction held 3 bases outside the gene matches. Germline CDR1 reads SGHRS; CDR2 reads YFSETQ. The CDR3: CASSIGGEETQYF. The CDR3 DNA reads as TGCGCCAGCAGTATCGGGGGGGAAGAGACCCAGTACTTC.

This chain links TRBV5-1 with TRBJ2-2; TRBD1 might be the D (5 bases). From germline, CDR1 is SGHRS and CDR2 YFSETQ. Trimming shortened V by 3 bases and J by 3 bases, and 9 bases separated the two germline ends. The CDR3 consists of 14 residues. The CDR3, as DNA: TGCGCCAGCAGCTCAGGGCTAGACACCGGGGAGCTGTTTTTT. This encodes CASSSGLDTGELFF. The whole variable domain, filled in from reference TRBV5-1 and TRBJ2-2, reads KAGVTQTPRYLIKTRGQQVTLSCSPISGHRSVSWYQQTPGQGLQFLFEYFSETQRNKGNFPGRFSGRQFSNSRSEMNVSTLELGDSALYLCASSSGLDTGELFFGEGSRLTVL.

The V call is TRBV6-5, the J call TRBJ2-2; D not resolved. In germline, CDR1 is MNHEY, CDR2 SVGAGI. The CDR3 consists of 13 residues. Trimming removed 3 bases at V and 4 bases at J, with 6 bases between. CDR3 DNA sequence: TGTGCCAGCAGTTATTCAGGCACCGGGGAGCTGTTTTTT. It specifies CASSYSGTGELFF.

The chain links TRBV6-6 to TRBJ2-5; D call uncertain. Germline V gene data show CDR1 as MNHNY and CDR2 as SVGAGI (reference sequence). The CDR3 extends over 15 amino acids. Trimming removed 0 bases from V and 3 bases from J, with 11 bases in between. CDR3 residues: CASSYSLGPKETQYF. DNA of the CDR3: TGTGCCAGCAGTTACTCTTTGGGCCCGAAAGAGACCCAGTACTTC.

The rearrangement links TRBV6-1 to TRBJ2-7; D is unclear. CDR1 is MNHNS and CDR2 is SASEGT in the germline V gene. The CDR3 runs to 14 residues. V was pared by 7 bases and J by 0 bases, with 13 bases between. CDR3 coding DNA: TGTGCCAGCAATACCTGGCAAAGCTCCTACGAGCAGTACTTC. Amino acids: CASNTWQSSYEQYF.

This clone was picked up a small number of times. This chain links TRBV7-9 with TRBJ1-2, with 7 bases aligning to TRBD1. The trim removed 5 bases at V and 4 bases at J, leaving 16 bases unmatched. Germline loops: CDR1 SEHNR, CDR2 FQNEAQ (reference sequence). This CDR3 has 17 residues. Here the CDR3 reads CASSLGGAGRIVYGYTF. CDR3 DNA sequence: TGTGCCAGCAGCCTAGGGGGCGCGGGGAGGATAGTCTATGGCTACACCTTC.

This clone appeared a single time. The chain is built from TRBV6-1 and TRBJ2-3, with a tentative D call TRBD1 (5 bases). This CDR3 contains 13 residues. V was cut by 6 bases and J by 1 base, with 8 bases left in between. CDR1 is MNHNS and CDR2 is SASEGT in the germline V gene. The CDR3 region is CASRGRGTDTQYF. CDR3 coding DNA: TGTGCCAGCAGGGGGCGCGGCACAGATACGCAGTATTTT.

V gene TRBV6-5 combines with J gene TRBJ2-1; D is undetermined. Germline CDR1 is MNHEY and CDR2 is SVGAGI. Trimming removed 8 bases at V and 2 bases at J, with 13 bases between. CDR3 length: 14 residues. CDR3: CASSLRVPYNEQFF. CDR3 coding DNA: TGTGCCAGCTCTCTCCGGGTCCCCTACAATGAGCAGTTCTTC.

The chain couples TRBV12-2 to TRBJ2-7; the D call TRBD2 from the table was never checked on the DNA. TRBV12-2 is flagged as a pseudogene. The CDR3 is 19 amino acids. CDR3 DNA: TGTGCAAGTCGCTTAGCCCCGGGACTAGCGGGAAGAGGGACCTACGAGCAGTACTTC. Translation: CASRLAPGLAGRGTYEQYF.

This chain links TRBV13 with TRBJ2-7; D is possibly TRBD2 (5 bases). The CDR3 spans 13 residues. Germline V gives CDR1 PRHDT, CDR2 FYEKMQ (reference sequence). Trimming took 1 base from V and 6 from J, leaving 10 bases between them. This chain's CDR3 is CASSLVLVPEQYF. DNA for the CDR3: TGTGCCAGCAGCTTAGTACTAGTCCCCGAGCAGTACTTC.

The rearrangement links TRBV6-1 to TRBJ2-3; D possibly corresponds to TRBD1 (5 bases). Germline V lookup: CDR1 MNHNS, CDR2 SASEGT. The CDR3 is made up of 15 amino acids. V was shortened by 2 bases and J by 5 bases, with 14 bases between the two germline ends. Here the CDR3 reads CASSELGHRGDTQYF. For the CDR3, the DNA is TGTGCCAGCAGTGAACTTGGACACCGTGGAGATACGCAGTATTTT.

Written as DNA, the CDR3 is TGTGCCAGTAGTATCCTCGGGAGGTCCCACGAGCAGTACTTC. Translating gives CASSILGRSHEQYF. The chain combines TRBV19 with TRBJ2-7; 7 nucleotides align to TRBD2. CDR1 is LNHDA, CDR2 SQIVND, per germline (reference sequence). Germline trimming cut 3 bases from V and 5 bases from J; bases unmatched to any gene: 7. The CDR3 contains 14 residues.

This clone was found once. The chain joins TRBV11-2 to TRBJ2-5; D may be TRBD2 (5 bases). The CDR3 covers 12 residues. CDR1 and CDR2 from the germline V gene are SGHAT and FQNNGV. Trimming removed 5 bases at V and 7 bases at J, with 11 bases between. DNA for the CDR3: TGTGCCAGCAGCGAAATAGAGGGGACCCAGTACTTC. Its protein product is CASSEIEGTQYF.

This clone appeared a few times. J is TRBJ2-3 and V is TRBV11-1; weak D call: TRBD1 (5 bases). V gave up 1 base and J gave up 7 bases, with 6 bases separating them. The CDR3 extends over 12 amino acids. The germline V gene encodes CDR1 SGHAT and CDR2 FQDESV (reference sequence). The CDR3 protein is CASSLGGNTQYF. The CDR3 bases are TGTGCCAGCAGCTTAGGGGGCAATACGCAGTATTTT.

The genes are TRBV5-1 and TRBJ2-1; tentatively, D is TRBD2 (5 bases). The CDR3 loop spans 14 amino acids. Germline V lookup: CDR1 SGHRS, CDR2 YFSETQ. Trimming took 4 bases from V and 8 from J, leaving 16 bases between them. The CDR3 DNA sequence: TGCGCCAGCAGCAGGACTGGACCGAATGATGAGCAGTTCTTC. This codes for CASSRTGPNDEQFF.

The chain links TRBV29-1 to TRBJ2-2; a weak D match, TRBD2 (6 bases). The ends were cut back, 7 bases at V and 1 base at J, with 10 bases in the middle. The CDR3 runs to 13 residues. CDR1 SQVTM and CDR2 ANQGSEA come from the germline V gene. The CDR3 DNA sequence: TGCAGCGGGCGGGACGGGAACACCGGGGAGCTGTTTTTT. Translated, it gives CSGRDGNTGELFF.

The count of this clone is one. The rearrangement joins TRBV7-9 to TRBJ2-5, with 7 bases fitting TRBD1. With 6 bases clipped from V and 0 bases from J, the junction kept 7 bases outside the gene matches. Germline-derived CDR1 and CDR2 are SEHNR and FQNEAQ (reference sequence). CDR3 length: 15 residues. CDR3 nucleotide sequence: TGTGCCAGCAGTGCGGTGGGGACAGACCAAGAGACCCAGTACTTC. It yields the protein CASSAVGTDQETQYF. Based on the CDR3 plus reference TRBV7-9 and TRBJ2-5, the full variable domain is DTGVSQNPRHKITKRGQNVTFRCDPISEHNRLYWYRQTLGQGPEFLTYFQNEAQLEKSRLLSDRFSAERPKGSFSTLEIQRTEQGDSAMYLCASSAVGTDQETQYFGPGTRLLVL.

This rearrangement joins TRBV4-1 to TRBJ2-1, with D tentatively TRBD2 (6 bases). In germline, CDR1 is MGHRA, CDR2 YSYEKL. The CDR3 sequence is 14 residues long. The V end was cut by 4 bases, the J end by 7 bases, with 14 bases between. The CDR3 DNA reads as TGCGCCAGCAGCCGTCGTGGAGGGGAGAATGAGCAGTTCTTC. Residues: CASSRRGGENEQFF.

This rearrangement joins TRBV2 to TRBJ2-1, with 10 bases fitting TRBD1. CDR1 SNHLY and CDR2 FYNNEI come from the germline V gene. This CDR3 spans 14 amino acids. Trimming removed 7 bases from V and 10 bases from J; junction bases left unmatched: 10. The CDR3: CASNPGQGVVEQFF. CDR3 sequence (DNA): TGTGCCAGCAACCCAGGACAGGGGGTCGTAGAGCAGTTCTTC.

The J gene is TRBJ2-3, the V gene TRBV9; the match to TRBD1 covers 9 bases. This CDR3 has 15 amino acids. J was trimmed by 2 bases and V by 3 bases; bases with no gene match: 4. CDR1 is SGDLS, CDR2 YYNGEE, per germline. CDR3 sequence reads: CASSEGTGHTDTQYF. The DNA for the CDR3 is TGTGCCAGCAGCGAAGGGACAGGGCACACAGATACGCAGTATTTT.

The rearrangement uses TRBV5-1 and TRBJ2-3; possible D gene TRBD2, 5 bases. The germline V and J ends were trimmed by 5 bases and 6 bases, with 10 bases remaining between them. The CDR3 runs to 12 residues. The V gene's germline CDR1 is SGHRS and CDR2 YFSETQ. CDR3 loop: CASRIGVDTQYF. The CDR3 region has the DNA TGCGCCAGCAGGATCGGGGTTGATACGCAGTATTTT.